The rows below give T cell receptor beta chains drawn from one sample of a study of blood T cells in healthy people across ages. Using its own MiXCR run on the 5' RACE reads, TCRdb lists one record per CDR3 protein. The profile covers 550,000 to 750,000 distinct CDR3 sequences, with around 21% appearing a single time and roughly 3.6% taken by the ten largest. The sample was blood. Receptors were obtained from a man aged 65-85 years in good health. The CDR3 runs from the conserved cysteine through the conserved F or W. The order of the fields is V gene, J gene, CDR3 protein.

>TRBV5-1|TRBJ2-5
CASSLNLLPTKEQYF
>TRBV6-2/TRBV6-3|TRBJ2-7
CASTDDGQGAYEQYF
>TRBV20-1|TRBJ1-6
CSAPPGTDASPLHF
>TRBV13|NA
CASSLAGLAGNEQFF
>TRBV20-1|TRBJ2-5
CSARFPAAGDGETQYF
>TRBV3-1|TRBJ2-1
CASSQDGGFYNEQFF
>TRBV7-9|TRBJ1-1
CASSLAEGMNTEAFF
>TRBV5-1|TRBJ2-7
CASSEGLPGSYEQYF
>TRBV18|TRBJ2-5
CASSPRATSGTETQYF
>TRBV5-1|TRBJ2-1
CASSAGGGSYNEQFF
>TRBV7-2|TRBJ2-2
CASSNTGTNTGELFF
>TRBV28|TRBJ1-3
CASNTQGGGNTIYF
>TRBV5-1|TRBJ1-1
CASSAQGGNTEAFF
>TRBV18|TRBJ2-7
CASSPFGGGDTVQYF
>TRBV6-1|TRBJ2-7
CASSDGDRGTHEQYF
>TRBV4-1|TRBJ2-7
CASSHTFTGTGFIEQYF
>TRBV7-9|TRBJ2-3
CASSLDREADTQYF
>TRBV4-1|TRBJ2-3
CASSQLGLAGGDTQYF
>TRBV6-2/TRBV6-3|TRBJ2-5
CASSYLTEYGQYF
>TRBV20-1|TRBJ2-1
CSASFTSYNEQFF
>TRBV6-1|TRBJ2-3
CASNYRAGTDTQYF
>TRBV6-5|TRBJ2-7
CASTRPATYEQYF
>TRBV19|TRBJ2-5
CASSEAGKPYF
>TRBV10-3|TRBJ2-5
CAISEALIQEAQYF
>TRBV27|TRBJ2-5
CASSKPPGQGRETQYF
>TRBV29-1|TRBJ2-5
CSVVGDSETQYF
>TRBV20-1|TRBJ2-3
CSATSREGRVVDTQYF